A single sample is the source of the 26 T cell receptor beta chains below, sequenced in a study of response to subunit inactivated influenza vaccine. TCRdb itself ran the RT-PCR reads through MiXCR, one entry per CDR3 protein. The sample carries fewer than 650,000 distinct CDR3 sequences, 13% recorded once. Sequenced material: PBMCs from blood, taken roughly 48 days after vaccination. Every receptor here comes from a man aged 50 to 60 who received an inactivated influenza vaccine.

V and J are TRBV7-6 and TRBJ2-3; TRBD1 might be the D (7 bases). The CDR3 totals 17 residues. V was clipped by 0 bases and J by 1 base, with 14 bases between them. Germline CDR1 SGHVS, CDR2 FNYEAQ. CDR3 in amino acids: CASSLAGGTGGTDTQYF. The CDR3 DNA is TGTGCCAGCAGCTTAGCGGGGGGAACAGGGGGCACAGATACGCAGTATTTT.

This clonotype has a handful of counts. The J gene is TRBJ1-6, the V gene TRBV12-3 or TRBV12-4; D is unresolved. This CDR3 comprises 13 residues. Trimming took off 1 base at V and 10 bases at J, with 8 bases between the two ends. Here the CDR3 DNA reads TGTGCCAGCAGTTTAGGGGCCGGGTCACCCCTCCACTTT. Translated, it gives CASSLGAGSPLHF.

This chain uses TRBV7-9 with TRBJ2-7; D is unresolved. Trimming stripped 0 bases from V and 5 bases from J, with 5 bases between. Germline values: CDR1 SEHNR, CDR2 FQNEAQ (reference sequence). The CDR3 sequence is 12 residues long. CDR3 residues: CASSLAMDEQYF. The DNA for the CDR3 is TGTGCCAGCAGCTTAGCGATGGACGAGCAGTACTTC.

This clonotype has at least ten counts. The rearrangement joins TRBV12-3 or TRBV12-4 to TRBJ2-3; 9 bases fit TRBD2. Trimming cost V 2 bases and J 0 bases; bases outside gene matches: 3. This CDR3 has 16 amino acids. CDR3 amino acids: CASSLLAGTSTDTQYF. The CDR3 DNA reads as TGTGCCAGCAGTTTACTAGCGGGAACTAGCACAGATACGCAGTATTTT.

The gene calls are TRBV20-1 and TRBJ1-2, with D possibly being TRBD1 (6 bases). The V gene's germline CDR1 is DFQATT and CDR2 SNEGSKA (reference sequence). The CDR3 has 12 amino acids. The CDR3 bases are TGCAAAACAACAGCAGGGGACTATGGCTACACCTTC. It translates to CKTTAGDYGYTF.

This clonotype occurred a few times. This chain joins TRBV7-8 and TRBJ2-7; D is perhaps TRBD1 (8 bases). V dropped 2 bases and J dropped 2 bases, with 16 bases sitting between them. From germline, CDR1 is SGHVS and CDR2 FQNEAQ. The CDR3 is 16 amino acids. CDR3 amino acids: CASSLRSGTGAYEQYF. The CDR3 DNA follows: TGTGCCAGCAGCTTACGCAGCGGGACAGGAGCCTACGAGCAGTACTTC.

In this sample, this clonotype turned up a few times. This chain uses TRBV20-1 with TRBJ2-3, with 16 bases fitting TRBD2. This CDR3 has 16 residues. Germline CDR1 is DFQATT and CDR2 is SNEGSKA (reference sequence). V gave up 4 bases and J gave up 5 bases; unmatched junction bases: 6. The CDR3 DNA sequence: TGCAGTGCTACTGGGACTAGCGGGAGGGCCAAAGATACGCAGTATTTT. Its translation is CSATGTSGRAKDTQYF.

This clonotype was counted a few times. The chain combines TRBV5-1 with TRBJ2-3; 7 positions agree with TRBD1. The CDR3 has 15 amino acids. CDR1 and CDR2 from the germline V gene are SGHRS and YFSETQ. The V segment lost 6 bases and the J segment 9 bases; nucleotides outside the gene matches: 16. The CDR3 DNA is TGCGCCAGCACCCCCCCGGGACAGAACTTCCTCACGCAGTATTTT. Amino acid sequence: CASTPPGQNFLTQYF.

This clonotype was detected only a few times. The chain is built from TRBV10-3 and TRBJ2-3; 10 nucleotides line up with TRBD2. Germline V lookup: CDR1 ENHRY, CDR2 SYGVKD. V shed 4 bases and J 1 base; nucleotides not matched to a gene: 2. The CDR3 contains 15 residues. The CDR3 DNA reads TGTGCCATCAGTGTTCTAGCGGGAGGCACAGATACGCAGTATTTT. Encoded protein: CAISVLAGGTDTQYF.

This clonotype was picked up many times. This chain connects TRBV6-1 to TRBJ1-1; D not resolved. This CDR3 contains 14 residues. Deletions cut 7 bases from V and 4 bases from J, with 16 bases between. Germline V gene lookup returns CDR1 MNHNS and CDR2 SASEGT. CDR3 in DNA: TGTGCCAGCAATATGGACTTCGGCGGCACTGAAGCTTTCTTT. Translation gives CASNMDFGGTEAFF.

This chain connects TRBV7-2 to TRBJ2-5; 8 bases line up with TRBD2. Germline CDR1 SGHTA, CDR2 FQGNSA. This CDR3 is built from 14 residues. V shed 5 bases and J 5 bases; nucleotides not matched to a gene: 7. Written as DNA, the CDR3 is TGTGCCAGCAGCAGAAGAGGCGGGGGGGAGACCCAGTACTTC. Encoded protein: CASSRRGGGETQYF.

The chain has TRBV20-1 and TRBJ2-5, with D possibly TRBD2 on 6 matching bases. From germline, CDR1 is DFQATT and CDR2 SNEGSKA (reference sequence). Trimming pared 5 bases from V and 5 bases from J, leaving 15 bases between. The CDR3 is 13 amino acids. Here the CDR3 reads CSALRPGEETQYF. Written as DNA, the CDR3 is TGCAGTGCTTTAAGACCGGGAGAGGAGACCCAGTACTTC.

This clonotype was seen a few times. The chain employs TRBV27 and TRBJ2-7; 7 nucleotides line up with TRBD2. The CDR3 is 17 residues long. The junction had 18 bases not matched to a gene; V was cut back by 6 bases and J by 4 bases. Germline V CDR1 and CDR2: MNHEY, SMNVEV (reference sequence). CDR3 in amino acids: CASSPLGAGTGGYEQYF. CDR3 sequence (DNA): TGTGCCAGCAGCCCACTCGGAGCCGGGACGGGGGGATACGAGCAGTACTTC.

This clonotype was seen only a few times. This sequence joins TRBV2 and TRBJ2-1, with 7 nucleotides matching TRBD2. Unmatched junction bases numbered 2, after V lost 6 bases and J lost 12 bases. CDR1 is SNHLY and CDR2 is FYNNEI in the germline V gene. The CDR3 is 10 residues long. The CDR3 reads CASRGGRQFF. The CDR3 DNA reads TGTGCCAGCAGGGGGGGGAGGCAGTTCTTC.

This chain connects TRBV12-3 or TRBV12-4 to TRBJ2-3; perhaps TRBD2 as D (6 bases). The CDR3 loop spans 20 amino acids. V dropped 2 bases and J dropped 0 bases, with 24 bases sitting between them. The CDR3: CASSLRVRGLRYNSTDTQYF. The CDR3 DNA is TGTGCCAGCAGTTTAAGGGTTAGGGGACTTCGATATAATAGCACAGATACGCAGTATTTT.

Ten or more counts support this clonotype. The chain recombines TRBV9 with TRBJ2-7; perhaps D is TRBD1 or TRBD2 (5 bases each). This CDR3 comprises 16 residues. Per the germline V gene, CDR1 is SGDLS and CDR2 is YYNGEE. Deletions cut 0 bases from V and 6 bases from J, with 19 bases between. The CDR3, as DNA: TGTGCCAGCAGCGTAGAAGGGTATGTTGGGGGATCCGAGCAGTACTTC. The encoded protein is CASSVEGYVGGSEQYF.

This clonotype has just a few counts. The chain employs TRBV10-3 and TRBJ2-1, with D perhaps given as TRBD1 or TRBD2 (6 bases each). Germline CDR1 ENHRY, CDR2 SYGVKD. The CDR3 spans 11 residues. Trimming took off 8 bases at V and 6 bases at J, with 8 bases between the two ends. CDR3 region: CAIGGGNEQFF. In nucleotides, the CDR3 is TGTGCCATCGGAGGGGGCAATGAGCAGTTCTTC.

This clonotype has just a few counts. The chain is built from TRBV7-9 and TRBJ2-1, with 7 bases aligning to TRBD2. V trimming: 1 base; J trimming: 9 bases; junction bases outside the gene matches: 9. Germline V CDR1 and CDR2: SEHNR, FQNEAQ (reference sequence). The CDR3 length is 15 residues. The CDR3 nucleotides are TGTGCCAGCAGCTTAGGAGGCGGGAGTTGGGGTGAGCAGTTCTTC. This codes for CASSLGGGSWGEQFF. The whole variable domain, remainder taken from reference TRBV7-9 and TRBJ2-1, is DTGVSQNPRHKITKRGQNVTFRCDPISEHNRLYWYRQTLGQGPEFLTYFQNEAQLEKSRLLSDRFSAERPKGSFSTLEIQRTEQGDSAMYLCASSLGGGSWGEQFFGPGTRLTVL.

This clonotype was observed a few times. The chain uses TRBV7-9 and TRBJ2-1; no firm D call. The ends were cut back, 7 bases at V and 8 bases at J, with 12 bases in the middle. In germline, CDR1 is SEHNR, CDR2 FQNEAQ (reference sequence). The CDR3 runs to 12 residues. The CDR3 bases are TGTGCCAGCACCCTTATGGACGATGAGCAGTTCTTC. Translated, it gives CASTLMDDEQFF.

This clonotype was counted between two and nine times. The chain couples TRBV7-2 to TRBJ2-1; 10 bases are a match to TRBD2. The CDR3 extends over 13 amino acids. CDR1 is SGHTA and CDR2 is FQGNSA in the germline V gene. With V trimmed by 8 bases and J by 13 bases, 11 bases remained unmatched. CDR3: CASDKREGNGQFF. In DNA, the CDR3 is TGTGCCAGCGATAAGCGGGAGGGTAACGGACAGTTCTTC.

This clonotype was seen only a few times. The DNA for the CDR3 is TGTGCCAGCAGTCGCACCCTTGAGCAGTACTTC. Amino acids: CASSRTLEQYF. This chain connects TRBV12-3 or TRBV12-4 to TRBJ2-7; D ambiguous. The CDR3 has 11 amino acids. V lost 5 bases and J lost 7, with 9 bases in between.

This rearrangement joins TRBV5-5 to TRBJ2-7, with D unresolved. The V end was cut by 4 bases, the J end by 2 bases, with 10 bases between. There are 13 residues in the CDR3. The germline gives CDR1 SGHKS, CDR2 YYEKEE (reference sequence). The CDR3 is CASSPGRAYEQYF. CDR3 coding DNA: TGTGCCAGCAGCCCCGGAAGGGCCTACGAGCAGTACTTC.

The table lists this clonotype with many counts. The CDR3 bases are TGCAGTGCTAGTATAAGGGGACTAGCGGGTCGCGGGCAGTTCTTC. It codes for CSASIRGLAGRGQFF. The J gene is TRBJ2-1, the V gene TRBV20-1; 12 positions match TRBD2. Germline V gene data show CDR1 as DFQATT and CDR2 as SNEGSKA (reference sequence). Losses at the gene ends were 3 bases for V and 12 bases for J; bases not matched to a gene: 12. The CDR3 length is 15 residues.

Only one count was recorded for this clonotype. The chain employs TRBV19 and TRBJ2-3; weak D call: TRBD2 (7 bases). This CDR3 contains 17 residues. V lost 3 bases and J lost 2, with 18 bases in between. Germline-derived CDR1 and CDR2 are LNHDA and SQIVND (reference sequence). CDR3 bases: TGTGCCAGTAGTATGCCTTCACGGGGGGCCCTCACAGATACGCAGTATTTT. Translating gives CASSMPSRGALTDTQYF.

This chain links TRBV20-1 with TRBJ2-7, with D tentatively TRBD2 (6 bases). V lost 3 bases to trimming and J lost 3 bases, with 18 bases between them. The length of the CDR3 is 15 residues. Germline V gene lookup returns CDR1 DFQATT and CDR2 SNEGSKA (reference sequence). CDR3 residues: CSASLTGTPYYEQYF. Written as DNA, the CDR3 is TGCAGTGCTAGTCTGACCGGGACTCCCTACTACGAGCAGTACTTC.

In its sample, this clonotype was seen many times. The genes are TRBV5-1 and TRBJ2-5; a weak D match, TRBD1 (6 bases). Trimming removed 4 bases at V and 0 bases at J, with 13 bases between. From germline, CDR1 is SGHRS and CDR2 YFSETQ. The CDR3 loop spans 15 amino acids. The CDR3, as DNA: TGCGCCAGCAGCGTCGGACAGCTCTACCAAGAGACCCAGTACTTC. Translating gives CASSVGQLYQETQYF.